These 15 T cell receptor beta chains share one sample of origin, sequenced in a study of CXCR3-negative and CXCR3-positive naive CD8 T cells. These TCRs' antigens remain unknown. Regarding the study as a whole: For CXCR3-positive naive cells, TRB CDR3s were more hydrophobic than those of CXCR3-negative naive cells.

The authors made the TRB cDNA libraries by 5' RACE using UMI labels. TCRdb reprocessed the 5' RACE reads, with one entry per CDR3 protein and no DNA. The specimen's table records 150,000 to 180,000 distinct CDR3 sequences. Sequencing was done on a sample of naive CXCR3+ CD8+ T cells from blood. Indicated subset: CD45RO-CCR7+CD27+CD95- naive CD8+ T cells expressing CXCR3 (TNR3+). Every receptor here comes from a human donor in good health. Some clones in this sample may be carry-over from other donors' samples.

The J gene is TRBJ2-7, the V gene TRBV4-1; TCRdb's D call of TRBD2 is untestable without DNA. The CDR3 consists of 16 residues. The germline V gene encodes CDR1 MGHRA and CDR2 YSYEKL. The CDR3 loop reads CASSQDSSSFDYEQYF.

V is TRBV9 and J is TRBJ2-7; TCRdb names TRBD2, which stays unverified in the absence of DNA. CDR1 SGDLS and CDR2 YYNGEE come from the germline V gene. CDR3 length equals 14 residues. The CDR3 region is CASSFGPSTYEQYF.

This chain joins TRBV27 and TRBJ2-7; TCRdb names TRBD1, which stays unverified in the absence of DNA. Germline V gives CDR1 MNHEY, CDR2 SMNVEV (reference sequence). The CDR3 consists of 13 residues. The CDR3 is CASSPQGIHEQYF.

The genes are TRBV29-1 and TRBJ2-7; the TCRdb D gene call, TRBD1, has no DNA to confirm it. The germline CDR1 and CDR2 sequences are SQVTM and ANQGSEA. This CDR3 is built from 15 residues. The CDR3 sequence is CSVERWAGLTYEQYF.

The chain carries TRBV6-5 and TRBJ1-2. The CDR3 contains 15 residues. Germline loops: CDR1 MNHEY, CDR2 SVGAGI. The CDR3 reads CASSYIDQGGYGYTF.

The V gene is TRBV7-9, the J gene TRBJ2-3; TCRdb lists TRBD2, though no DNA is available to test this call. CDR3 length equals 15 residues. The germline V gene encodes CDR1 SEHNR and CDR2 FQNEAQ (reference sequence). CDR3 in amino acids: CASSLGATRTDTQYF.

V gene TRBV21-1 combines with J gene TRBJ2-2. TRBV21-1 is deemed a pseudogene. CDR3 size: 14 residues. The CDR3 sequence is CASSKGRNTGELFF.

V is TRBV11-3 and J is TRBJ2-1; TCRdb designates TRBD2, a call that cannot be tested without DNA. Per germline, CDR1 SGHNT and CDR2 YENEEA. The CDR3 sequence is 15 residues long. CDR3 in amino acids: CASSLIQGEANEQFF.

The CDR3 loop reads CACYGTPSSYNEQFF. The chain links TRBV30 to TRBJ2-1; TCRdb indicates TRBD2, and absent DNA this call remains unverified. Looked up from germline, CDR1 is GTSNPN and CDR2 is SVGIG (reference sequence). The CDR3 is 15 residues long. Full variable domain (rest looked up from reference TRBV30 and TRBJ2-1): SQTIHQWPATLVQPVGSPLSLECTVEGTSNPNLYWYRQAAGRGLQLLFYSVGIGQISSEVPQNLSASRPQDRQFILSSKKLLLSDSGFYLCACYGTPSSYNEQFFGPGTRLTVL.

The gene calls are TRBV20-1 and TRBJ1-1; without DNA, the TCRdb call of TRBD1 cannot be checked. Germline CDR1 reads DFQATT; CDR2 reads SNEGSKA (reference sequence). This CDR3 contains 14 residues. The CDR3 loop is CTPRGTGKNTEAFF.

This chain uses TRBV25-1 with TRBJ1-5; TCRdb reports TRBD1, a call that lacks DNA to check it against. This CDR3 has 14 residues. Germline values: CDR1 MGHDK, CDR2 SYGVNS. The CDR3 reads CASSFGTQHQPQHF.

The CDR3 region is CASRDKPQRDGTDTQYF. The chain joins TRBV12-2 to TRBJ2-3; the TCRdb call, TRBD2, lacks DNA for checking. TRBV12-2 is a known pseudogene. The CDR3 loop spans 17 amino acids.

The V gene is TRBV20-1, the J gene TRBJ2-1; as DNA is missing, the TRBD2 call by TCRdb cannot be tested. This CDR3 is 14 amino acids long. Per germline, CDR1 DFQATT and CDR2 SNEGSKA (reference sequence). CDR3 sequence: CSASSVGGYTEQFF.

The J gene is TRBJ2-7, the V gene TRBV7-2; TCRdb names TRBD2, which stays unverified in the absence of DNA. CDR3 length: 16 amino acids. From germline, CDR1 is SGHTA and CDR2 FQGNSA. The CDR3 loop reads CASSPTGGTVSVEQYF.

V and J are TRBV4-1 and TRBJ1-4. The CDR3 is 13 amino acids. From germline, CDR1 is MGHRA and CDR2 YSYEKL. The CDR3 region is CASRLSGDEKLFF.